The 22 T cell receptor beta chains reported below all come from one sample, sequenced in a study of blood T cell repertoires in COVID-19. The assay was immunoSEQ multiplex PCR, and TCRdb's table has in-frame clones only and misses some. The sample has more than 40,000 clones, just over 85% seen once; the top ten hold around 3%. The specimen sequenced was peripheral blood. The receptors were sampled from a woman at least 80 years old with acute or convalescent COVID-19.

V gene TRBV10-3 combines with J gene TRBJ2-5; the match to TRBD2 covers 8 bases. Germline V gene lookup returns CDR1 ENHRY and CDR2 SYGVKD. The CDR3 is 14 amino acids. The junction had 2 bases not matched to a gene; V was cut back by 0 bases and J by 5 bases. The CDR3 bases are TGTGCCATCAGTGAGTCGGGACTAGTTGAGACCCAGTACTTC. This translates into CAISESGLVETQYF.

The genes are TRBV11-2 and TRBJ1-1; D gene ambiguous. V lost 2 bases to trimming and J lost 8 bases, with 27 bases between them. CDR1 SGHAT and CDR2 FQNNGV come from the germline V gene. The CDR3 is made up of 18 amino acids. The CDR3 loop is CASSLQSGRGKTAGEAFF. The CDR3 DNA reads as TGTGCCAGCAGCTTACAGTCGGGGAGAGGGAAAACAGCCGGAGAAGCTTTCTTT.

This clone was counted a single time. The V call is TRBV6-5, the J call TRBJ1-1; D perhaps matches TRBD1 (6 bases). The CDR3 runs to 14 residues. Germline CDR1 MNHEY, CDR2 SVGAGI. The ends were cut back, 5 bases at V and 4 bases at J, with 14 bases in the middle. The chain's CDR3 is CASSLQGSSTEAFF. The CDR3, as DNA: TGTGCCAGCAGTCTGCAGGGGAGTAGCACTGAAGCTTTCTTT.

This clone has a single count. The rearrangement links TRBV19 to TRBJ1-5, with D perhaps matching TRBD1 (6 bases). Between the trimmed V and J ends, which lost 7 bases and 2 bases, there was a span of 15 bases. Germline V gives CDR1 LNHDA, CDR2 SQIVND (reference sequence). The CDR3 consists of 15 residues. As DNA, the CDR3 is TGTGCCAGTACCCCCACAGGGTTGGGCAATCAGCCCCAGCATTTT. Residues: CASTPTGLGNQPQHF.

The chain combines TRBV3-1 (or the pseudogene TRBV3-2) with TRBJ2-1, with TRBD2 identical over 9 bases. Germline V lookup: CDR1 LGHDT, CDR2 YNNKEL (reference sequence). This CDR3 has 14 amino acids. Unmatched junction bases numbered 3, after V lost 3 bases and J lost 6 bases. CDR3 coding DNA: TGTGCCAGCAGCCAGGGACTAGCAGGCAATGAGCAGTTCTTC. Protein: CASSQGLAGNEQFF.

The chain is built from TRBV15 and TRBJ1-2; TRBD1 aligns across 7 bases. CDR3 length: 13 residues. The germline CDR1 and CDR2 sequences are LNHNV and YYDKDF (reference sequence). With V trimmed by 5 bases and J by 5 bases, 5 bases remained unmatched. CDR3 sequence (DNA): TGTGCCACCAGCCAGGGGGACGGATATGGCTACACCTTC. Translated, it gives CATSQGDGYGYTF.

J is TRBJ2-2 and V is TRBV19, with D possibly TRBD2 on 5 matching bases. With 3 bases removed from V and 6 bases from J, the gap between germline ends came to 11 bases. The CDR3 is 14 amino acids. Germline V gene sequence: CDR1 LNHDA, CDR2 SQIVND (reference sequence). For the CDR3, the DNA is TGTGCCAGTAGTATGGGAGTGGGTCCCGGGGAGCTGTTTTTT. Its translation is CASSMGVGPGELFF. Full variable domain (missing parts from reference TRBV19 and TRBJ2-2): DGGITQSPKYLFRKEGQNVTLSCEQNLNHDAMYWYRQDPGQGLRLIYYSQIVNDFQKGDIAEGYSVSREKKESFPLTVTSAQKNPTAFYLCASSMGVGPGELFFGEGSRLTVL.

The chain links TRBV2 to TRBJ2-2; D call uncertain. Germline values: CDR1 SNHLY, CDR2 FYNNEI. V was clipped by 7 bases and J by 5 bases, with 8 bases between them. The CDR3 sequence is 12 residues long. Here the CDR3 reads CASMEQTGELFF. CDR3 nucleotides: TGTGCCAGCATGGAGCAGACCGGGGAGCTGTTTTTT. The whole variable domain, filled in from reference TRBV2 and TRBJ2-2, reads EPEVTQTPSHQVTQMGQEVILRCVPISNHLYFYWYRQILGQKVEFLVSFYNNEISEKSEIFDDQFSVERPDGSNFTLKIRSTKLEDSAMYFCASMEQTGELFFGEGSRLTVL.

This sequence joins TRBV6-2 or TRBV6-3 and TRBJ2-7; D is uncertain. Germline values: CDR1 MNHEY, CDR2 SVGEGT. The V end was cut by 5 bases, the J end by 3 bases, with 5 bases between. The CDR3 is made up of 11 amino acids. The CDR3 sequence is CASSQIYEQYF. The CDR3 coding sequence is TGTGCCAGCAGTCAGATCTACGAGCAGTACTTC.

This CDR3 reads CASSLKEGNQPQHF. The CDR3 DNA follows: TGTGCCAGCTCATTGAAAGAGGGCAATCAGCCCCAGCATTTT. The rearrangement links TRBV18 to TRBJ1-5; D gene unclear. The CDR3 has 14 residues. Germline lookup yields CDR1 KGHSH and CDR2 LQKENI. V was clipped by 5 bases and J by 2 bases, with 10 bases between them.

This clone was seen once. The chain couples TRBV27 to TRBJ2-7, with 9 bases identical to TRBD1. From germline, CDR1 is MNHEY and CDR2 SMNVEV (reference sequence). Germline trimming cut 7 bases from V and 4 bases from J; bases unmatched to any gene: 8. The CDR3 has 14 residues. The CDR3 nucleotides are TGTGCCAGCAAAACCGGGACAGGGAATTACGAGCAGTACTTC. This sequence encodes CASKTGTGNYEQYF.

V is TRBV7-9 and J is TRBJ1-2, with D tentatively TRBD1 (6 bases). Per the germline V gene, CDR1 is SEHNR and CDR2 is FQNEAQ (reference sequence). V was shortened by 5 bases and J by 2 bases, with 9 bases between the two germline ends. This CDR3 is 13 amino acids long. CDR3 sequence: CASSVGQNYGYTF. Here the CDR3 DNA reads TGTGCCAGCAGCGTGGGACAAAACTATGGCTACACCTTC.

The chain is built from TRBV11-2 and TRBJ1-4; maybe TRBD1 (5 bases). CDR1 and CDR2 (germline): SGHAT, FQNNGV. The CDR3 consists of 14 residues. V dropped 5 bases and J dropped 1 base, with 8 bases sitting between them. The CDR3 coding sequence is TGTGCCAGCAGCCCAGGGTTAACTAATGAAAAACTGTTTTTT. Amino acids: CASSPGLTNEKLFF.

The chain links TRBV5-4 to TRBJ1-2; 7 nucleotides line up with TRBD1. Germline CDR1 and CDR2: SGHNT and YYREEE (reference sequence). There are 17 residues in the CDR3. V trimming: 3 bases; J trimming: 7 bases; junction bases outside the gene matches: 18. CDR3 loop: CASSSRQGGRRMGGYTF. DNA of the CDR3: TGTGCCAGCAGCTCTAGACAGGGTGGTCGGCGTATGGGTGGCTACACCTTC.

In regard to this clone: Other DNA sequences from this sample encode an identical CDR3 as well. V usage is TRBV3-1 (or the pseudogene TRBV3-2) and J usage is TRBJ1-1; possible D gene TRBD1, 5 bases. Per germline, CDR1 LGHDT and CDR2 YNNKEL (reference sequence). The ends were cut back, 1 base at V and 0 bases at J, with 9 bases in the middle. CDR3 size: 15 residues. The CDR3 reads CASSQGGGMNTEAFF. CDR3 nucleotides: TGTGCCAGCAGCCAAGGGGGGGGTATGAACACTGAAGCTTTCTTT.

This CDR3 reads CASSPAGGDRNEQFF. For the CDR3, the DNA is TGCGCCAGCAGCCCGGCGGGGGGGGACAGAAATGAGCAGTTCTTC. This sequence joins TRBV5-1 and TRBJ2-1; 9 nucleotides match TRBD2. Germline-derived CDR1 and CDR2 are SGHRS and YFSETQ. The CDR3 loop spans 15 amino acids. Trimming removed 4 bases from V and 7 bases from J; junction bases left unmatched: 9.

CDR3 sequence reads: CASSWGQASEQYF. Here the CDR3 DNA reads TGTGCCAGCAGCTGGGGACAGGCGAGCGAGCAGTACTTC. This rearrangement joins TRBV5-6 to TRBJ2-7; TRBD1 agrees at 8 bases. Germline V lookup: CDR1 SGHDT, CDR2 YYEEEE. This CDR3 is built from 13 residues. Trimming cost V 3 bases and J 6 bases; bases outside gene matches: 5.

Only a few counts were recorded for this clone. The genes are TRBV5-6 and TRBJ1-1, with D possibly matching TRBD1 (6 bases). V was clipped by 2 bases and J by 4 bases, with 21 bases between them. The CDR3 is 17 amino acids. CDR1 SGHDT and CDR2 YYEEEE come from the germline V gene. The CDR3 spells CASSFLGAGVQVTEAFF. CDR3 in DNA: TGTGCCAGCAGCTTTTTGGGGGCAGGGGTTCAAGTCACTGAAGCTTTCTTT.

The CDR3 DNA reads as TGTGCCAGCAGCCCCGGGGAAGCCTCGCCCCAGCATTTT. It encodes CASSPGEASPQHF. The chain employs TRBV7-2 and TRBJ1-5; D is unclear. The CDR3 is 13 amino acids. The V gene lost 5 bases and the J gene lost 9 bases, with 14 bases spanning the gap. From germline, CDR1 is SGHTA and CDR2 FQGNSA.

The chain joins TRBV5-4 to TRBJ2-2; 9 bases line up with TRBD1. The junction had 6 bases not matched to a gene; V was cut back by 4 bases and J by 5 bases. The germline V gene has CDR1 SGHNT and CDR2 YYREEE (reference sequence). The CDR3 totals 15 residues. The DNA of the CDR3 is TGTGCCAGCAGCGGAAGAGACAGGGGGACCGGGGAGCTGTTTTTT. This gives the protein CASSGRDRGTGELFF.

The CDR3 is CATSRTGEMNTQYF. CDR3 sequence (DNA): TGTGCCACCAGCCGGACAGGGGAGATGAATACGCAGTATTTT. The chain combines TRBV24-1 with TRBJ2-3; 9 bases are a match to TRBD1. Germline loops: CDR1 KGHDR, CDR2 SFDVKD. After removal of 7 bases from V and 7 bases from J, the junction contained 8 bases not matched to a gene. This CDR3 contains 14 residues.

Written as DNA, the CDR3 is TGTGCCAGCAGCTTAGCGCTGGTAGCGGGGGGCCGGACAGATACGCAGTATTTT. Protein sequence: CASSLALVAGGRTDTQYF. J is TRBJ2-3 and V is TRBV7-2, with TRBD2 matching 10 bases. The CDR3 has 18 residues. V lost 0 bases to trimming and J lost 3 bases; unmatched junction nucleotides: 9. The V gene's germline CDR1 is SGHTA and CDR2 FQGNSA.